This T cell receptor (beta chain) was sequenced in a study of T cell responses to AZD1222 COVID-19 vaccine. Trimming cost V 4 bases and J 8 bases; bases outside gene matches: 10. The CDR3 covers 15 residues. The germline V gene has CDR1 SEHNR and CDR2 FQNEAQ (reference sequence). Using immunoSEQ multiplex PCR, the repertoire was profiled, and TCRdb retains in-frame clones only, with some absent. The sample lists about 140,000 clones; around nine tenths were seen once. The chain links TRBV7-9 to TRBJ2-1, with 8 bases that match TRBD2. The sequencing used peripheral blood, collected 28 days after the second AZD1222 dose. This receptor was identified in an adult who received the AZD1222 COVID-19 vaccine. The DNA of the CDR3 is TGTGCCAGCAGCTCCAAGCGGGAGCGTTTCGATGAGCAGTTCTTC. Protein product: CASSSKRERFDEQFF.